This T cell receptor (beta chain) was recorded in a study of shared clonotypes between healthy human individuals. Measured with immunoSEQ multiplex PCR; TCRdb has only the in-frame clones, and not every one. The profile shows hundreds of thousands of clones, roughly 70% of them singletons. This CDR3 spans 15 amino acids. Deletions cut 4 bases from V and 4 bases from J, with 18 bases between. Germline V gene data show CDR1 as SGHRS and CDR2 as YFSETQ. The TCR comes from a woman under 40 in good health. Sequenced input: memory CD4+ T cells sorted from blood. Described subset: CD45RA-negative fraction. The V and J genes are TRBV5-1 and TRBJ2-7, with a tentative D call TRBD2 (6 bases). The CDR3 protein is CASSPPRGGHYEQYF. The DNA of the CDR3 is TGCGCCAGCAGCCCCCCACGGGGAGGCCATTACGAGCAGTACTTC.